The source of this T cell receptor (beta chain) is a study of cytomegalovirus exposure and HLA in healthy donors. About the research overall: A prior study identified 117 million unique TCR beta sequences from 200 million or so T cells.

The V and J ends lost 0 bases and 0 bases respectively, with 6 bases between them. Germline V gene lookup returns CDR1 SGHDT and CDR2 YYEEEE. The CDR3 loop spans 15 amino acids. PCR primers comprised 60 Vbeta and 13 Jbeta primers. Sequencing was performed with immunoSEQ multiplex PCR; in TCRdb, only in-frame clones are kept and a portion is missing. Of 70,000 to 100,000 clones detected, roughly 70% appear once; the ten largest clones hold approximately 2.9%. About this clone: Its target is unknown.

Findings and caveats of the study: As a later analysis showed, several of the most significant clusters appeared to be linked to common viral pathogens. The study reported that TCR beta sequences accurately predicted HLA-A and HLA-B alleles in most subjects.

The chain uses TRBV5-6 and TRBJ1-4; D unresolved. Material for sequencing was PBMCs. The clonotype originates from a man over 45 in good health and CMV-seronegative. The CDR3 nucleotides read TGTGCCAGCAGCTTGGACAGTGCAACTAATGAAAAACTGTTTTTT. Translated: CASSLDSATNEKLFF.